The 30 T cell receptor beta chains in this list originate from one sample, sequenced in a study of blood T cell repertoires in COVID-19. Repertoires were generated with immunoSEQ multiplex PCR, while TCRdb's copy carries only in-frame clones and drops some. The sample contains fewer than 250,000 clones, roughly 83% of which appear only once. The sequencing sample was made of peripheral blood. Receptors originate from a woman aged 45-65 years with acute or convalescent COVID-19.

The chain has TRBV4-3 and TRBJ1-3; weak D call: TRBD1 (6 bases). CDR3 length equals 16 residues. Germline CDR1 LGHNA, CDR2 YSLEER. Trimming stripped 1 base from V and 0 bases from J, with 10 bases between. CDR3 region: CASSQVWGHSGNTIYF. The CDR3 DNA sequence: TGCGCCAGCAGCCAAGTTTGGGGGCACTCTGGAAACACCATATATTTT.

The chain recombines TRBV5-6 with TRBJ1-6, with 7 bases matching TRBD1. V lost 2 bases to trimming and J lost 6 bases; unmatched junction nucleotides: 5. This CDR3 has 15 residues. Germline V gene data show CDR1 as SGHDT and CDR2 as YYEEEE. CDR3 sequence reads: CASSLGGQPNSPLHF. CDR3 nucleotides: TGTGCCAGCAGCTTAGGGGGACAGCCTAATTCACCCCTCCACTTT.

V gene TRBV30 combines with J gene TRBJ2-3; 8 bases are a match to TRBD2. This CDR3 is built from 14 residues. V dropped 6 bases and J dropped 0; count of bases not matched to a gene: 5. The germline CDR1 and CDR2 sequences are GTSNPN and SVGIG (reference sequence). This chain's CDR3 is CACLAGPSTDTQYF. The CDR3, as DNA: TGTGCCTGTTTAGCGGGGCCTAGCACAGATACGCAGTATTTT.

The rearrangement joins TRBV21-1 to TRBJ2-1; TRBD2 is the table's D call, not checked against the DNA. TRBV21-1 is described as a pseudogene. The CDR3 is 14 residues long. CDR3 sequence (DNA): TGTGCCAGCAGGTCTTTAACTCGCTACAATGAGCAGTTCTTC. Protein sequence: CASRSLTRYNEQFF.

The chain has TRBV7-2 and TRBJ1-3; D gene unclear. The V end lost 3 bases, the J end lost 0 bases, and 9 bases lay between the germline ends. Germline lookup yields CDR1 SGHTA and CDR2 FQGNSA. The CDR3 loop spans 15 amino acids. Here the CDR3 reads CASSFGLRSGNTIYF. The CDR3 nucleotides are TGTGCCAGCAGCTTTGGACTCCGCTCTGGAAACACCATATATTTT.

V usage is TRBV5-1 and J usage is TRBJ2-5; 8 bases map to TRBD2. In germline, CDR1 is SGHRS, CDR2 YFSETQ. Germline trimming cut 3 bases from V and 1 base from J; bases unmatched to any gene: 2. This CDR3 is built from 14 residues. The CDR3 sequence: CASSSGGGQETQYF. The CDR3 DNA reads as TGCGCCAGCAGCTCCGGGGGGGGCCAAGAGACCCAGTACTTC.

This clone was detected once. V is TRBV19 and J is TRBJ2-3; 7 nucleotides align to TRBD1. The CDR3 covers 16 residues. The junction had 10 bases not matched to a gene; V was cut back by 5 bases and J by 2 bases. Germline assignment: CDR1 LNHDA and CDR2 SQIVND (reference sequence). The CDR3: CASSFGTVISTDTQYF. The CDR3 nucleotides read TGTGCCAGTAGTTTCGGGACAGTAATATCCACAGATACGCAGTATTTT.

The chain recombines TRBV5-1 with TRBJ1-1; 7 nucleotides match TRBD1. This CDR3 spans 14 amino acids. CDR1 is SGHRS and CDR2 is YFSETQ in the germline V gene. After removal of 4 bases from V and 4 bases from J, the junction contained 7 bases not matched to a gene. The CDR3 region has the DNA TGCGCCAGCAGCCCACAGGGGACGGGCACTGAAGCTTTCTTT. This encodes CASSPQGTGTEAFF.

This sequence joins TRBV11-2 and TRBJ2-7; TRBD2 might be the D (7 bases). V lost 3 bases and J 9 bases, leaving 24 bases between the germline ends. CDR3 length: 16 amino acids. The germline V gene encodes CDR1 SGHAT and CDR2 FQNNGV. CDR3 protein: CASSLGGQVGSRRQYF. The DNA of the CDR3 is TGTGCCAGCAGCTTGGGGGGGCAGGTGGGGTCCAGGAGGCAGTACTTC.

The gene calls are TRBV11-2 and TRBJ1-6, with a tentative D call TRBD1 (5 bases). This CDR3 spans 15 amino acids. Trimming shortened V by 0 bases and J by 9 bases, and 12 bases separated the two germline ends. Germline loops: CDR1 SGHAT, CDR2 FQNNGV. The CDR3 DNA sequence: TGTGCCAGCAGCTTAGATCCAGGGAGGAGTTCACCCCTCCACTTT. Protein: CASSLDPGRSSPLHF.

The chain combines TRBV7-3 with TRBJ2-7; 9 positions agree with TRBD2. With V trimmed by 6 bases and J by 4 bases, 7 bases remained unmatched. Germline loops: CDR1 SGHTA, CDR2 FQGTGA. The CDR3 runs 14 residues. The CDR3 DNA reads as TGTGCCAGCAGTCCAAGCGGGGGGTTTTACGAGCAGTACTTC. Its translation is CASSPSGGFYEQYF.

This sequence joins TRBV7-2 and TRBJ1-2; the D gene is possibly TRBD1 (6 bases). V shed 5 bases and J shed 2 bases, with 9 bases lying between them. Germline CDR1 SGHTA, CDR2 FQGNSA. The CDR3 length is 13 residues. Here the CDR3 reads CASSEDRNYGYTF. The DNA of the CDR3 is TGTGCCAGCAGCGAGGACAGAAACTATGGCTACACCTTC.

V is TRBV28 and J is TRBJ1-1; D call uncertain. V shed 10 bases and J shed 4 bases, with 13 bases lying between them. Germline loops: CDR1 MDHEN, CDR2 SYDVKM. The CDR3 spans 12 residues. The CDR3 DNA follows: TGTGCCACCCAGAGGGCCCTCACTGAAGCTTTCTTT. Its translation is CATQRALTEAFF.

The chain joins TRBV5-1 to TRBJ1-4, with 7 positions matching TRBD1. CDR3 length: 15 residues. V shed 4 bases and J 8 bases; nucleotides not matched to a gene: 11. CDR1 and CDR2 from the germline V gene are SGHRS and YFSETQ. The CDR3 coding sequence is TGCGCCAGCAGCACTTCGACAGGGATGGTCGAAAAACTGTTTTTT. The encoded protein is CASSTSTGMVEKLFF. Full variable domain (remainder filled in from reference TRBV5-1 and TRBJ1-4): KAGVTQTPRYLIKTRGQQVTLSCSPISGHRSVSWYQQTPGQGLQFLFEYFSETQRNKGNFPGRFSGRQFSNSRSEMNVSTLELGDSALYLCASSTSTGMVEKLFFGSGTQLSVL.

The genes are TRBV11-2 and TRBJ2-3; the match to TRBD2 covers 7 bases. This CDR3 spans 15 amino acids. CDR1 and CDR2 from the germline V gene are SGHAT and FQNNGV. V shed 5 bases, J shed 2 bases, and the junction held 7 bases outside the gene matches. The CDR3 region has the DNA TGTGCCAGCAGCCCTCGGGGGGACGTCACAGATACGCAGTATTTT. Amino acids: CASSPRGDVTDTQYF.

V and J are TRBV28 and TRBJ1-5, with D possibly being TRBD1 (5 bases). Germline V CDR1 and CDR2: MDHEN, SYDVKM. This CDR3 has 14 residues. Trimming cost V 3 bases and J 13 bases, with 19 bases left between them. The CDR3 loop is CASSFRAATGSQHF. The CDR3 DNA is TGTGCCAGCAGTTTTAGGGCAGCCACAGGTTCGCAGCATTTT.

This chain uses TRBV19 with TRBJ1-1; 8 bases map to TRBD1. Germline V lookup: CDR1 LNHDA, CDR2 SQIVND (reference sequence). V shed 6 bases, J shed 3 bases, and the junction held 3 bases outside the gene matches. This CDR3 is built from 13 residues. The CDR3 spells CASSNRGYTEAFF. CDR3 coding DNA: TGTGCCAGTAGCAACAGGGGGTACACTGAAGCTTTCTTT.

This clone was seen many times. The chain employs TRBV3-1 (or the pseudogene TRBV3-2) and TRBJ2-5; 7 bases agree with TRBD2. CDR1 and CDR2 from the germline V gene are LGHDT and YNNKEL (reference sequence). J lost 3 bases, V lost 0 bases, and 4 bases had no gene match. The CDR3 length is 15 residues. The CDR3 coding sequence is TGTGCCAGCAGCCAAGAAACGGCGGGAGAAGAGACCCAGTACTTC. This codes for CASSQETAGEETQYF.

The chain carries TRBV5-1 and TRBJ2-7; TRBD1 matches 7 bases. This CDR3 spans 14 amino acids. V shed 2 bases, J shed 2 bases, and the junction held 4 bases outside the gene matches. Germline V gene sequence: CDR1 SGHRS, CDR2 YFSETQ. Here the CDR3 reads CASSFTGAAYEQYF. In DNA, the CDR3 is TGCGCCAGCAGCTTTACAGGGGCCGCCTACGAGCAGTACTTC. Full variable domain (missing parts from reference TRBV5-1 and TRBJ2-7): KAGVTQTPRYLIKTRGQQVTLSCSPISGHRSVSWYQQTPGQGLQFLFEYFSETQRNKGNFPGRFSGRQFSNSRSEMNVSTLELGDSALYLCASSFTGAAYEQYFGPGTRLTVT.

This sequence joins TRBV19 and TRBJ2-5; 7 nucleotides align to TRBD2. V was pared by 1 base and J by 3 bases, with 2 bases of the junction left unmatched. The CDR3 runs to 14 residues. CDR1 and CDR2 from the germline V gene are LNHDA and SQIVND (reference sequence). The CDR3 coding sequence is TGTGCCAGTAGTATAGGGGCGGGAGAAGAGACCCAGTACTTC. It codes for CASSIGAGEETQYF. The full variable domain, rest sourced from reference TRBV19 and TRBJ2-5, is DGGITQSPKYLFRKEGQNVTLSCEQNLNHDAMYWYRQDPGQGLRLIYYSQIVNDFQKGDIAEGYSVSREKKESFPLTVTSAQKNPTAFYLCASSIGAGEETQYFGPGTRLLVL.

Details on this clone: Germline and junction disagree at one end, which may indicate a read error. The V call is TRBV30, the J call TRBJ1-2; D unclear. The length of the CDR3 is 14 residues. Germline V lookup: CDR1 GTSNPN, CDR2 SVGIG (reference sequence). The CDR3 DNA reads as TGTGCCGGGAGGTGGAGGGAAGGTAACTATGGCTACACCTTC. It specifies CAGRWREGNYGYTF.

This rearrangement joins TRBV7-3 to TRBJ2-3; D possibly corresponds to TRBD1 (6 bases). CDR1 SGHTA and CDR2 FQGTGA come from the germline V gene. The CDR3 contains 16 residues. V gave up 0 bases and J gave up 5 bases, with 15 bases separating them. CDR3 sequence: CASSLTGTGQVDTQYF. The CDR3 nucleotides read TGTGCCAGCAGCTTAACTGGAACAGGGCAAGTAGATACGCAGTATTTT.

This chain connects TRBV5-4 to TRBJ2-1; D remains unclear. The germline CDR1 and CDR2 sequences are SGHNT and YYREEE (reference sequence). This CDR3 contains 16 residues. Trimming removed 0 bases at V and 0 bases at J, with 10 bases between. The CDR3 loop is CASSLGSRNSYNEQFF. In DNA, the CDR3 is TGTGCCAGCAGCTTGGGATCCAGAAACTCCTACAATGAGCAGTTCTTC.

Of note for this clone: The junction departs from the called germline gene at one end, perhaps through a read error. This sequence joins TRBV2 and TRBJ2-1; 8 nucleotides match TRBD2. Per the germline V gene, CDR1 is SNHLY and CDR2 is FYNNEI. CDR3 length: 17 amino acids. CDR3 protein: CASRPTIAGSSSNEQFF. Written as DNA, the CDR3 is TGTGCCAGCAGGCCCACTATAGCGGGATCATCCTCCAATGAGCAGTTCTTC.

The J gene is TRBJ1-4, the V gene TRBV6-5, with 8 bases fitting TRBD1. Per the germline V gene, CDR1 is MNHEY and CDR2 is SVGAGI. The trim removed 7 bases at V and 7 bases at J, leaving 11 bases unmatched. The CDR3 has 15 amino acids. Written as DNA, the CDR3 is TGTGCCAGCACCCCCCAGGGGGCCTTAATTGAAAAACTGTTTTTT. It encodes CASTPQGALIEKLFF.

This clone appeared many times. The chain is built from TRBV4-2 and TRBJ2-5, with 8 bases lining up with TRBD1. Per germline, CDR1 LGHNA and CDR2 YNFKEQ. J lost 5 bases, V lost 2 bases, and 7 bases had no gene match. The CDR3 extends over 15 amino acids. CDR3 sequence (DNA): TGTGCCAGCAGCCAAACGCCGGACAGGGCGGAGACCCAGTACTTC. As protein: CASSQTPDRAETQYF.

The chain couples TRBV28 to TRBJ1-2; D is ambiguous. The length of the CDR3 is 12 residues. Trimming cost V 4 bases and J 8 bases, with 11 bases left between them. Germline V gene sequence: CDR1 MDHEN, CDR2 SYDVKM. The CDR3 spells CASSSEGGGYTF. CDR3 sequence (DNA): TGTGCCAGCAGTTCGGAGGGTGGCGGCTACACCTTC.

The chain couples TRBV11-1 to TRBJ2-7, with TRBD1 as a possible D gene (6 bases). There are 14 residues in the CDR3. Trimming stripped 1 base from V and 5 bases from J, with 12 bases between. CDR1 SGHAT and CDR2 FQDESV come from the germline V gene (reference sequence). CDR3 sequence reads: CASSLGPGDHEQYF. The CDR3 DNA follows: TGTGCCAGCAGCTTAGGGCCAGGGGACCACGAGCAGTACTTC. The complete variable domain, with remaining parts taken from reference TRBV11-1 and TRBJ2-7, reads EAEVAQSPRYKITEKSQAVAFWCDPISGHATLYWYRQILGQGPELLVQFQDESVVDDSQLPKDRFSAERLKGVDSTLKIQPAELGDSAMYLCASSLGPGDHEQYFGPGTRLTVT.

The chain joins TRBV3-1 (or the pseudogene TRBV3-2) to TRBJ2-7; 7 bases line up with TRBD2. CDR1 is LGHDT and CDR2 is YNNKEL in the germline V gene (reference sequence). The CDR3 has 14 amino acids. With 2 bases clipped from V and 2 bases from J, the junction kept 3 bases outside the gene matches. The CDR3 DNA is TGTGCCAGCAGCCAAACTAGCGATACCTACGAGCAGTACTTC. Encoded protein: CASSQTSDTYEQYF.

This clone was recorded once. The chain joins TRBV6-1 to TRBJ1-1, with 7 bases lining up with TRBD1. Germline lookup yields CDR1 MNHNS and CDR2 SASEGT. The CDR3 runs 16 residues. J gave up 3 bases and V 4 bases, and 11 bases lay outside the gene matches. The CDR3 nucleotides read TGTGCCAGCAGTGCTCAACCAGGGGGGCTCTACACTGAAGCTTTCTTT. Protein product: CASSAQPGGLYTEAFF.